These T cell receptor beta chains were read from a single sample in a study of cytomegalovirus exposure and HLA in healthy donors. Assay: immunoSEQ multiplex PCR; the TCRdb copy retains only in-frame clones and omits some. The profile covers tens of thousands of clones, with approximately 96% appearing a single time and approximately 1.3% taken by the ten largest. The material sequenced was PBMCs. The receptor set was obtained from a woman under 30 in good health and CMV-seronegative. Both conserved end residues are part of each CDR3. D genes are given only for firm matches. The size field is filled for only some rows; it gives once, few, many or a size class.

j_call: TRBJ2-7; d_call: NA; clone_size: NA; v_call: TRBV27; cdr3_aa: CASSSSWAPTYEQYF; cdr3_nt: TGTGCCAGCAGTTCGAGTTGGGCTCCTACCTACGAGCAGTACTTC
j_call: TRBJ2-3; d_call: TRBD2; clone_size: NA; v_call: TRBV5-1; cdr3_aa: CASSTGLAGSTTDTQYF; cdr3_nt: TGCGCCAGCAGCACCGGACTAGCGGGATCAACCACAGATACGCAGTATTTT
j_call: TRBJ2-7; d_call: TRBD1; clone_size: NA; v_call: TRBV6-1; cdr3_aa: CASSPQGAYYEQYF; cdr3_nt: TGTGCCAGCAGTCCACAGGGGGCGTACTACGAGCAGTACTTC
j_call: TRBJ2-3; d_call: TRBD2; clone_size: NA; v_call: TRBV28; cdr3_aa: CASSLYLGTSGSNTDTQYF; cdr3_nt: TGTGCCAGCAGTTTATACCTGGGGACTAGCGGGAGTAATACAGATACGCAGTATTTT
j_call: TRBJ2-7; d_call: NA; clone_size: NA; v_call: TRBV11-1; cdr3_aa: CASSLAEGPYEQYF; cdr3_nt: TGTGCCAGCAGCTTAGCTGAGGGTCCCTACGAGCAGTACTTC
j_call: TRBJ1-1; d_call: NA; clone_size: NA; v_call: TRBV9; cdr3_aa: CASSVVERYTEAFF; cdr3_nt: TGTGCCAGCAGCGTAGTTGAACGGTACACTGAAGCTTTCTTT
j_call: TRBJ2-1; d_call: NA; clone_size: NA; v_call: TRBV10-3; cdr3_aa: CAISGAIPPSYNEQFF; cdr3_nt: TGTGCCATCAGTGGGGCCATACCGCCCTCCTACAATGAGCAGTTCTTC
j_call: TRBJ2-1; d_call: TRBD1; clone_size: NA; v_call: TRBV9; cdr3_aa: CASSVGGRQGGYNEQFF; cdr3_nt: TGTGCCAGCAGCGTAGGGGGGAGACAGGGTGGCTACAATGAGCAGTTCTTC
j_call: TRBJ1-4; d_call: NA; clone_size: once; v_call: TRBV2; cdr3_aa: CASSQQGESSEKLFF; cdr3_nt: TGTGCCAGCAGTCAACAGGGCGAGAGCTCCGAAAAACTGTTTTTT
j_call: TRBJ2-2; d_call: NA; clone_size: NA; v_call: TRBV11-3; cdr3_aa: CASSLISTGELFF; cdr3_nt: TGTGCCAGCAGCTTAATCTCCACCGGGGAGCTGTTTTTT